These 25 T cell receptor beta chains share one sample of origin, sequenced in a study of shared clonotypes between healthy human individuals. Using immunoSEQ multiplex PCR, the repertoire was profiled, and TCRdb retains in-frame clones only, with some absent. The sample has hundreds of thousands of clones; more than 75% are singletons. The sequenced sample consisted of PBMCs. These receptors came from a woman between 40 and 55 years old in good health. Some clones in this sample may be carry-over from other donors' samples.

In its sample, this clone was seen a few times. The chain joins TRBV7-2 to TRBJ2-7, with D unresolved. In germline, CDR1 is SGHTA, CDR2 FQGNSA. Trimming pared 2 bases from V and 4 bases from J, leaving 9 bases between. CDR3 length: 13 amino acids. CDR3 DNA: TGTGCCAGCAGCTTATCGGACGGTTACGAGCAGTACTTC. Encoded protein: CASSLSDGYEQYF. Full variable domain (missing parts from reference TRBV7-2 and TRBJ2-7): GAGVSQSPSNKVTEKGKDVELRCDPISGHTALYWYRQSLGQGLEFLIYFQGNSAPDKSGLPSDRFSAERTGGSVSTLTIQRTQQEDSAVYLCASSLSDGYEQYFGPGTRLTVT.

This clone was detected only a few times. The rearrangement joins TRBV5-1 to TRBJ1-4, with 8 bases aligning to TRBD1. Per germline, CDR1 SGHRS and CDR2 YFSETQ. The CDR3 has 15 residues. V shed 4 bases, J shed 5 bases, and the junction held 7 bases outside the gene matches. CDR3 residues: CASSPRTGHNEKLFF. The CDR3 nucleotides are TGCGCCAGCAGCCCAAGGACAGGGCACAATGAAAAACTGTTTTTT.

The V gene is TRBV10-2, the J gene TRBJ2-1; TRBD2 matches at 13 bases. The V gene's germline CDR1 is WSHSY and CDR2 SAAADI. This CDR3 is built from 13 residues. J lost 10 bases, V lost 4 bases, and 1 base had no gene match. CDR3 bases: TGCGCCAGCAGTGGGGGACTAGCGGGAGAGCAGTTCTTC. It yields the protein CASSGGLAGEQFF.

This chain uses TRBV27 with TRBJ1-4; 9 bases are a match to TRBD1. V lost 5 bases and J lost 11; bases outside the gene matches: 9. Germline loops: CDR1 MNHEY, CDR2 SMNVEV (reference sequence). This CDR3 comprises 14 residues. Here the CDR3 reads CASSPRDRARKLFF. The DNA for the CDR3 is TGTGCCAGCAGTCCCAGGGACAGGGCGCGGAAACTGTTTTTT.

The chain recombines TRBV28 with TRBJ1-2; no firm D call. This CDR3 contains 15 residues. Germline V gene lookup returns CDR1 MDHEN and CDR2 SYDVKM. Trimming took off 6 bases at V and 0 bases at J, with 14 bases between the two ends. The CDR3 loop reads CASRRGGNPNYGYTF. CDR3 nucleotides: TGTGCCAGCAGACGCGGAGGGAACCCTAACTATGGCTACACCTTC.

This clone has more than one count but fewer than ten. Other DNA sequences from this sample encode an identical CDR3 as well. The CDR3 DNA is TGTGCCTGGAGTGTAGGCAGGAACACTGAAGCTTTCTTT. Its protein product is CAWSVGRNTEAFF. The chain links TRBV30 to TRBJ1-1; D is unresolved. Germline V CDR1 and CDR2: GTSNPN, SVGIG (reference sequence). The CDR3 totals 13 residues. Deletions cut 0 bases from V and 1 base from J, with 6 bases between.

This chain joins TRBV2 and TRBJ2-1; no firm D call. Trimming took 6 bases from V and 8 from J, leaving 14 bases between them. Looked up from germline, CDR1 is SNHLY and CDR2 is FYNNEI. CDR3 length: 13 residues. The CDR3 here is CASSESQYHEQFF. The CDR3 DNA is TGTGCCAGCAGCGAAAGCCAGTACCATGAGCAGTTCTTC.

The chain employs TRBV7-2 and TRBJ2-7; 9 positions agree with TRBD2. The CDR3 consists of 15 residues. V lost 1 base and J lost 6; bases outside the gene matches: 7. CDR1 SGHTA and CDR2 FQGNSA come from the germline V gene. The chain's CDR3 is CASSLVLSGSREQYF. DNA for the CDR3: TGTGCCAGCAGCTTAGTGCTTAGCGGGAGTCGCGAGCAGTACTTC.

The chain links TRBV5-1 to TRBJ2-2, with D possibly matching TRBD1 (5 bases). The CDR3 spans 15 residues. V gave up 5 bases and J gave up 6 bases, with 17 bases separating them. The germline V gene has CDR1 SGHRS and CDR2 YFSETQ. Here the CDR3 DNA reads TGCGCCAGCAGTAGTCAGGGAATACGTCCCGGGGAGCTGTTTTTT. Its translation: CASSSQGIRPGELFF.

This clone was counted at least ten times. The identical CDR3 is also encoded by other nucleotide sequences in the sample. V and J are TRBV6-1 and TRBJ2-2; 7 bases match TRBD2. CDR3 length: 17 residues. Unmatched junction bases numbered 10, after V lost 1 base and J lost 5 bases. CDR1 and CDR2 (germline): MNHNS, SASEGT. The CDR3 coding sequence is TGTGCCAGCAGTGAAGGGGGGGGAGTGGGAGGTACCGGGGAGCTGTTTTTT. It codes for CASSEGGGVGGTGELFF.

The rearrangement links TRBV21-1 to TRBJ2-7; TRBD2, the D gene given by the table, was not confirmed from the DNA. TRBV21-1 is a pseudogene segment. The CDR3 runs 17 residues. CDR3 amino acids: CASSTGLAGGPSYEQYF. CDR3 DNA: TGTGCCAGCAGCACGGGACTAGCGGGAGGCCCCTCCTACGAGCAGTACTTC.

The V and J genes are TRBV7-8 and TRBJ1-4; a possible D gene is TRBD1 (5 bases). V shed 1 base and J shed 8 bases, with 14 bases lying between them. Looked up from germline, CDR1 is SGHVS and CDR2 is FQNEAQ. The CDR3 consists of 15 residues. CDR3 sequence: CASSLGGLTGEKLFF. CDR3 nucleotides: TGTGCCAGCAGCTTAGGGGGTCTCACAGGCGAAAAACTGTTTTTT.

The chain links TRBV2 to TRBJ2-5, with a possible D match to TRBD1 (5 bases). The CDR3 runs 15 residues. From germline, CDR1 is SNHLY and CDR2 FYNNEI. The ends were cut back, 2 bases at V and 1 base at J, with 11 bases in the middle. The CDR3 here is CASSERGQLQETQYF. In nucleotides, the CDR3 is TGTGCCAGCAGTGAAAGGGGCCAGCTCCAAGAGACCCAGTACTTC.

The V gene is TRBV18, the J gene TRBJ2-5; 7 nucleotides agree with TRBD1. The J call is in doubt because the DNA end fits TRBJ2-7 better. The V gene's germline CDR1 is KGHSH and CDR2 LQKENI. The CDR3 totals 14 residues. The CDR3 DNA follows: TGTGCCAGCTCGCAGGGGGTGAACTCCTACGAGCAGTACTTC. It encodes CASSQGVNSYEQYF.

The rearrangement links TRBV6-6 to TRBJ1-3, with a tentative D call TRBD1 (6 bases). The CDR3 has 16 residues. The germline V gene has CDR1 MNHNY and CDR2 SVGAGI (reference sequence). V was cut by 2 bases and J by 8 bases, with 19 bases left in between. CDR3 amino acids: CASSYPIRGLRDTIYF. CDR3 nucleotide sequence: TGTGCCAGCAGTTACCCAATCCGGGGGCTCAGGGACACCATATATTTT.

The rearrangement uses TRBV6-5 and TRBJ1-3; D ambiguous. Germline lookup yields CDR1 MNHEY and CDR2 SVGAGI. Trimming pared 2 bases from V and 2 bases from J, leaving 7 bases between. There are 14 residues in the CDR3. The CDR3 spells CASSYGKTGNTIYF. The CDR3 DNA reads TGTGCCAGCAGTTACGGCAAAACTGGAAACACCATATATTTT.

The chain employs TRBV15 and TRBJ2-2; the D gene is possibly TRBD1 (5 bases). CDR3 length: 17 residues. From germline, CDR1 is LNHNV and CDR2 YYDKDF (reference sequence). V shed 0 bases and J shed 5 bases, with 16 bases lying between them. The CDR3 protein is CATSRDRPGHSTGELFF. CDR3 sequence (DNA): TGTGCCACCAGCAGAGATCGCCCCGGACACTCAACCGGGGAGCTGTTTTTT.

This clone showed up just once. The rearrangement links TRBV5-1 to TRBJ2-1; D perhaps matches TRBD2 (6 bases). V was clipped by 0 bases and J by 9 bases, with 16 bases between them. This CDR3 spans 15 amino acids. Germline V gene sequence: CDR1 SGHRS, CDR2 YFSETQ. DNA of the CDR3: TGCGCCAGCAGCTTGGATCCGGGAGAGGCGGCTGAGCAGTTCTTC. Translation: CASSLDPGEAAEQFF.

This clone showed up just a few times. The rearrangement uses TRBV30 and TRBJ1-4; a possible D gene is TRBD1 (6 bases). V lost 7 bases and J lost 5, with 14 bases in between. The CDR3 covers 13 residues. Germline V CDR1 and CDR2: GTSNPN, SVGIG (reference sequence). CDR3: CASQGIGNEKLFF. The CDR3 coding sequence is TGTGCCTCCCAGGGGATTGGGAATGAAAAACTGTTTTTT.

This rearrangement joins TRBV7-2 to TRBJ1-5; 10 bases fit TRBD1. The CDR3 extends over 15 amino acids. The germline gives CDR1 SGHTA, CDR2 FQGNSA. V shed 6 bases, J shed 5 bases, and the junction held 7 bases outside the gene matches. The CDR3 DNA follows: TGTGCCAGCAGAATGACCGGGACAGGGGATCAGCCCCAGCATTTT. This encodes CASRMTGTGDQPQHF.

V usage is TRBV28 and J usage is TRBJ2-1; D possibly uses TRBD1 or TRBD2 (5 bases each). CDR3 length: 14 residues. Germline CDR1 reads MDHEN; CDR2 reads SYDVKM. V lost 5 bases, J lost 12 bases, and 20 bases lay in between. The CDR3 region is CASSVPGRVLGQFF. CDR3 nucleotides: TGTGCCAGCAGTGTCCCGGGACGAGTGCTTGGGCAGTTCTTC.

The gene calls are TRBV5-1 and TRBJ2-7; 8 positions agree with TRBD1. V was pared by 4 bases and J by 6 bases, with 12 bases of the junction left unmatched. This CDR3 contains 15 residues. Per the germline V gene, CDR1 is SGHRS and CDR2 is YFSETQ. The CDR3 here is CASSPRNDRGSEQYF. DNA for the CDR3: TGCGCCAGCAGCCCTCGCAACGACAGGGGAAGCGAGCAGTACTTC. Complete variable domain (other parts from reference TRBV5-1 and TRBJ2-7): KAGVTQTPRYLIKTRGQQVTLSCSPISGHRSVSWYQQTPGQGLQFLFEYFSETQRNKGNFPGRFSGRQFSNSRSEMNVSTLELGDSALYLCASSPRNDRGSEQYFGPGTRLTVT.

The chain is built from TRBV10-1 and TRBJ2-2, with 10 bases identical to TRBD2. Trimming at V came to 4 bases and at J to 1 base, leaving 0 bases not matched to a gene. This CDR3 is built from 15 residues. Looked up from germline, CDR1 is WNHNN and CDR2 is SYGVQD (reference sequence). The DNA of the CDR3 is TGCGCCAGCAGTGGGACTAGCGGGAACACCGGGGAGCTGTTTTTT. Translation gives CASSGTSGNTGELFF.

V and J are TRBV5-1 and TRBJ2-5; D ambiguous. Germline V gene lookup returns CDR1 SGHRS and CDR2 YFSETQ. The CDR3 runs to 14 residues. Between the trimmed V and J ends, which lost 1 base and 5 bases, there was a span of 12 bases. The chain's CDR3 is CASSLTGLRETQYF. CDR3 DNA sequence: TGCGCCAGCAGCTTGACCGGGTTGAGGGAGACCCAGTACTTC.

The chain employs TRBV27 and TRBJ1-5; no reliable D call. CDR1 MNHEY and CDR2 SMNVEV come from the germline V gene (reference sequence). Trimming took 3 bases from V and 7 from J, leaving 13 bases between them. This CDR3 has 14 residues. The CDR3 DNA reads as TGTGCCAGCAGTTTCTCACAGAGTGAGCAGCCCCAGCATTTT. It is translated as CASSFSQSEQPQHF.